This T cell receptor (beta chain) derives from a study of blood T cell repertoires in COVID-19. On the study more broadly: Samples representing acute and convalescent COVID-19 were sourced from the United States, Italy and Spain. Sources were T cells, B-cell-depleted T cells, or PBMCs; the material itself was cDNA or gDNA.

Original analysis: Reference gene primer amplification in the assay estimated nucleated cell counts. Repertoires were generated with immunoSEQ multiplex PCR, while TCRdb's copy carries only in-frame clones and drops some. V and J calls and clone size are given by that table; D and trimming were obtained from the DNA. The table includes about 250,000 clones, 80% to 90% detected once. The CDR3 sequence is 11 residues long. Trimming cost V 3 bases and J 6 bases, with 6 bases left between them. Per the germline V gene, CDR1 is SGHNT and CDR2 is YYREEE (reference sequence). This chain connects TRBV5-4 to TRBJ1-1; D is possibly TRBD1 (5 bases). Sequencing was done on a sample of peripheral blood. The TCR comes from a woman aged 40-49 years who had recovered from COVID-19. The CDR3 region is CASSWGPEAFF. CDR3 coding DNA: TGTGCCAGCAGCTGGGGCCCTGAAGCTTTCTTT.